This TCR beta chain was sequenced during a study of shared clonotypes between healthy human individuals. The overall study: Participating donors consisted of a couple of women and a few men aged 18 to 49.

The input for sorted-subset replicate PCRs was about 200 ng DNA, 25,000 to 35,000 T cell genomes. Libraries were prepared by immunoSEQ multiplex PCR; TCRdb keeps only in-frame clonotypes and omits some of them. The repertoire holds around 2,100,000 clones, about 95% seen once, with approximately 1% in the top ten. CD45RO-negative CD8 cells positively selected for CCR7 made up the naive population, which excluded terminally differentiated effector memory CD45RA+ cells. Every donor, a Caucasian adult, lived in Nashville, Tennessee. The germline V gene encodes CDR1 MNHEY and CDR2 SMNVEV (reference sequence). This CDR3 has 14 residues. The germline V and J ends were trimmed by 6 bases and 0 bases, with 11 bases remaining between them.

The chain couples TRBV27 to TRBJ1-2; D call uncertain. The sample consisted of naive CD8+ T cells sorted from blood. This sequence originates from a man between 18 and 35 years old in good health. The CDR3 region is CASRRIGTNYGYTF. The CDR3 DNA reads as TGTGCCAGCAGACGAATCGGGACTAACTATGGCTACACCTTC.